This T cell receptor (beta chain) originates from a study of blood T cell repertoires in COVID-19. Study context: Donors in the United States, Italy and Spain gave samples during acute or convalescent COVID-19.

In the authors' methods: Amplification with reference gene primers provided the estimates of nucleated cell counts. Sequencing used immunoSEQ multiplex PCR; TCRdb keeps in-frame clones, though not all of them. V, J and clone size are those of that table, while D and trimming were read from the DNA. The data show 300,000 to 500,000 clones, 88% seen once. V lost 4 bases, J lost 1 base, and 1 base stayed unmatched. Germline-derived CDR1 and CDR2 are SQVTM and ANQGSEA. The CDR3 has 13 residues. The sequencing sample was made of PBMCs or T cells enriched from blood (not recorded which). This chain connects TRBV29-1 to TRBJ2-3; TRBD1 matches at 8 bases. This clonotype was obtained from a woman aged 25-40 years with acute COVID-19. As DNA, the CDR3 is TGCAGCGTTGCGGGACAGGGCACAGATACGCAGTATTTT. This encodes CSVAGQGTDTQYF.